Listed here is a single T cell receptor beta chain. The target antigen is unknown. V trimming: 0 bases; J trimming: 3 bases; junction bases outside the gene matches: 4. The CDR3 has 16 residues. From germline, CDR1 is LGHNA and CDR2 YNFKEQ. This sample was taken from a study of post-analysis software for immune sequencing data. Broader study findings: Comparison of patients with controls showed five TRBV segments more frequent in patients, TRBV5-6, TRBV5-1 and TRBV20-1 among them.

Sequencing libraries made from TCR beta cDNA carried unique molecular identifiers. One entry per CDR3 protein results from TCRdb running MiXCR on the PCR reads. The sample holds about 820,000 distinct CDR3 sequences, roughly half seen once. The rearrangement joins TRBV4-2 to TRBJ1-4, with TRBD1 identical over 7 bases. This TCR derives from a girl aged 5 to 17 with multiple sclerosis. Input material: blood. This chain's CDR3 is CASSQDPGTANEKLFF. The CDR3 region has the DNA TGTGCCAGCAGCCAAGACCCCGGGACAGCTAATGAAAAACTGTTTTTT.